This T cell receptor beta chain emerged from a study of long-term antiretroviral therapy in people with HIV. About this clone itself: Antigen: not known.

The libraries were made with immunoSEQ v3.0 at survey level. Generated by immunoSEQ multiplex PCR, the TCRdb table keeps only in-frame clones and is missing some. Here the sample spans roughly 18,000 clones, roughly 80% being singletons. The CDR3 is 14 amino acids. Trimming cost V 2 bases and J 9 bases, with 14 bases left between them. Germline values: CDR1 MRHNA, CDR2 SNTAGT. Study-wide results and caveats: Blood collection from about 2003 to 2018 possibly occurred under older ART regimens.

At least one PBMC sample before ART and at least two after were required. There were no participants with HIV treated outside the United States. The sequencing here drew on unsorted PBMCs, taken 2.9 years after starting antiretroviral therapy. J is TRBJ2-4 and V is TRBV6-4, with D tentatively TRBD2 (7 bases). This TCR was sampled from a woman in her 30s with HIV. The CDR3: CASSDGAGGPIQYF. The CDR3 coding sequence is TGTGCCAGCAGTGACGGTGCCGGGGGGCCCATTCAGTACTTC.